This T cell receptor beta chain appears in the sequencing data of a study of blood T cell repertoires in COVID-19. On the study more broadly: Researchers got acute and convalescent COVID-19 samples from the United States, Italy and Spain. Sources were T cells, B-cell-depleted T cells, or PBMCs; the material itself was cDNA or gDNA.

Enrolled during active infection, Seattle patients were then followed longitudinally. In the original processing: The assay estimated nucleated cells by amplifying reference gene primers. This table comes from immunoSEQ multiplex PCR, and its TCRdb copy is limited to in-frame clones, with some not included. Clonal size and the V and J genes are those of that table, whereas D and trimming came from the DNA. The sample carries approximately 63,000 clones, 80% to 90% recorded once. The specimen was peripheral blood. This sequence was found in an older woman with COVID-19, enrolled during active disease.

The CDR3 loop reads CASSPRARLGPTFDNEQFF. The CDR3 DNA reads TGTGCCAGCTCACCACGGGCGAGACTAGGCCCGACCTTTGACAATGAGCAGTTCTTC. The rearrangement joins TRBV18 to TRBJ2-1, with D maybe TRBD2 (6 bases). The germline CDR1 and CDR2 sequences are KGHSH and LQKENI. The CDR3 loop spans 19 amino acids. Trimming cost V 1 base and J 5 bases, with 24 bases left between them. Full variable domain (rest looked up from reference TRBV18 and TRBJ2-1): NAGVMQNPRHLVRRRGQEARLRCSPMKGHSHVYWYRQLPEEGLKFMVYLQKENIIDESGMPKERFSAEFPKEGPSILRIQQVVRGDSAAYFCASSPRARLGPTFDNEQFFGPGTRLTVL.